This T cell receptor (beta chain) derives from a study of early T cells in non-severe SARS-CoV-2 infection. The wider study: It was bulk RNA from unsorted whole blood that was sequenced, and the chains were unpaired. Points from the study as a whole: Anti-spike CD8 responses were favored by VDJdb matching, which missed private and CD4 specificities.

Unique molecular identifiers tagged individual cDNA molecules. TCRdb called the 5' RACE reads again in MiXCR, with one record for every CDR3 protein. The table lists roughly 88,000 distinct CDR3 sequences, around 13% of them singletons, with roughly 6% in the top ten. In regard to this clonotype: Its target is not known.

Trimming shortened V by 3 bases and J by 4 bases, and 13 bases separated the two germline ends. Per germline, CDR1 MDHEN and CDR2 SYDVKM. The CDR3 has 14 amino acids. The clonotype originates from an adult who was a healthcare worker with PCR-confirmed SARS-CoV-2 infection or an uninfected control (not recorded which). The sample consisted of whole blood. The genes are TRBV28 and TRBJ2-7; the D gene could be TRBD1 or TRBD2 (5 bases each). In nucleotides, the CDR3 is TGTGCCAGCAGTTTTGGGGGATTCGGGTACGAGCAGTACTTC. It yields the protein CASSFGGFGYEQYF.